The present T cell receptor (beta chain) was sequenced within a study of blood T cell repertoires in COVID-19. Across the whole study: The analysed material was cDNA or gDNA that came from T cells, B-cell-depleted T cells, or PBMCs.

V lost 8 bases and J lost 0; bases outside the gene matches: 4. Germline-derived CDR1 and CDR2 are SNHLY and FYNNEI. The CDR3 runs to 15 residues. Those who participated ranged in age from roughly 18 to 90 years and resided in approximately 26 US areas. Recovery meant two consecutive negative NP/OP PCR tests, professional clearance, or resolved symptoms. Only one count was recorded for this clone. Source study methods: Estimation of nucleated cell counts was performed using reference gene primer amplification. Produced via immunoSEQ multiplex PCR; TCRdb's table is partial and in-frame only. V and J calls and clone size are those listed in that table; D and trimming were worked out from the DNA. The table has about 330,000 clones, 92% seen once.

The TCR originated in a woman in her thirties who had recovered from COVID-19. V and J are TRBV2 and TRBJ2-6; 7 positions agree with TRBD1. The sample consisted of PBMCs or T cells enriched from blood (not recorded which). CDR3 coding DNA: TGTGCCAGCCAGACAGGGCCCTCTGGGGCCAACGTCCTGACTTTC. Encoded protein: CASQTGPSGANVLTF.